The 19 T cell receptor beta chains below come from one sample, sequenced in a study of blood T cells in healthy people across ages. The authors ran a second PCR of roughly 7 to 11 cycles using a sample-barcoded 5' primer and a J-beta primer mix. TCRdb called the 5' RACE reads again in MiXCR, with one record for every CDR3 protein. Among fewer than 2,000,000 distinct CDR3 sequences listed, 30% to 35% were seen once. Sequenced sample: blood. The receptors shown here come from a woman aged 25 to 39 in good health.

This rearrangement joins TRBV20-1 to TRBJ1-5, with 8 nucleotides matching TRBD1. V lost 3 bases to trimming and J lost 6 bases; unmatched junction nucleotides: 7. This CDR3 comprises 14 residues. Germline V lookup: CDR1 DFQATT, CDR2 SNEGSKA (reference sequence). The CDR3 sequence is CSASRDRTSQPQHF. In nucleotides, the CDR3 is TGCAGTGCTAGCAGGGACAGGACCAGTCAGCCCCAGCATTTT.

This chain joins TRBV20-1 and TRBJ1-2; D is possibly TRBD1 (6 bases). Germline CDR1 DFQATT, CDR2 SNEGSKA (reference sequence). This CDR3 region has 15 residues. Trimming took off 2 bases at V and 5 bases at J, with 18 bases between the two ends. This CDR3 reads CSARPTPGGGYGYTF. As DNA, the CDR3 is TGCAGTGCTAGACCCACGCCGGGGGGCGGGTATGGCTACACCTTC.

This clonotype occurred a few times. The V call is TRBV29-1, the J call TRBJ1-2; D gene ambiguous. Per the germline V gene, CDR1 is SQVTM and CDR2 is ANQGSEA. V lost 7 bases to trimming and J lost 8 bases, with 20 bases between them. This CDR3 is built from 13 residues. The CDR3 spells CSARNSALGGYTF. The CDR3 DNA reads as TGCAGCGCTCGGAACAGCGCTCTCGGAGGCTACACCTTC.

This clonotype was seen a handful of times. The V and J genes are TRBV7-2 and TRBJ1-2; D is possibly TRBD1 (5 bases). Trimming took 5 bases from V and 6 from J, leaving 13 bases between them. The V gene's germline CDR1 is SGHTA and CDR2 FQGNSA. The CDR3 runs to 13 residues. CDR3 amino acids: CASSPHRGDGYTF. CDR3 DNA: TGTGCCAGCAGCCCACATAGAGGGGATGGCTACACCTTC. The full variable domain, its missing parts supplied by reference TRBV7-2 and TRBJ1-2, is GAGVSQSPSNKVTEKGKDVELRCDPISGHTALYWYRQSLGQGLEFLIYFQGNSAPDKSGLPSDRFSAERTGGSVSTLTIQRTQQEDSAVYLCASSPHRGDGYTFGSGTRLTVV.

In the case of this clonotype: This may come from a read error, since a much larger clone is one base off. The rearrangement joins TRBV29-1 to TRBJ2-5, with D unresolved. The CDR3 extends over 14 amino acids. With 3 bases removed from V and 4 bases from J, the gap between germline ends came to 15 bases. Germline CDR1 is SQVTM and CDR2 is ANQGSEA. This CDR3 reads CSVELATLGETQYF. The CDR3 bases are TGCAGCGTTGAGTTGGCTACCCTCGGAGAGACCCAGTACTTC.

This chain joins TRBV4-1 and TRBJ2-5; D possibly matches TRBD1 or TRBD2 (5 bases each). The CDR3 consists of 14 residues. Trimming removed 0 bases from V and 11 bases from J, with 16 bases in between. CDR1 MGHRA and CDR2 YSYEKL come from the germline V gene. The CDR3 here is CASSQDRGGYKQYF. The CDR3 coding sequence is TGCGCCAGCAGCCAAGATCGGGGCGGGTACAAGCAGTACTTC.

This clonotype was observed a handful of times. The chain links TRBV7-2 to TRBJ2-7, with 8 bases fitting TRBD1. The V and J ends lost 5 bases and 4 bases, in that order; junction bases with no gene match: 7. Germline V gene lookup returns CDR1 SGHTA and CDR2 FQGNSA. The CDR3 runs to 14 residues. In nucleotides, the CDR3 is TGTGCCAGCAGCGACAGGGGCGGGAAATACGAGCAGTACTTC. Residues: CASSDRGGKYEQYF.

This clonotype was detected only a few times. The V and J genes are TRBV12-3 or TRBV12-4 and TRBJ2-3; 7 nucleotides line up with TRBD2. The CDR3 runs 15 residues. After removal of 3 bases from V and 0 bases from J, the junction contained 3 bases not matched to a gene. The CDR3, as DNA: TGTGCCAGCAGTTTTATGCGGGGGAGCACAGATACGCAGTATTTT. Its translation: CASSFMRGSTDTQYF.

This chain connects TRBV6-1 to TRBJ1-1; no reliable D call. Germline CDR1 and CDR2: MNHNS and SASEGT. Between the trimmed V and J ends, which lost 11 bases and 6 bases, there was a span of 7 bases. The CDR3 runs to 9 residues. The CDR3 sequence is CAVGAEAFF. In DNA, the CDR3 is TGTGCCGTCGGGGCTGAAGCTTTCTTT.

The V and J genes are TRBV30 and TRBJ2-1; tentatively, D is TRBD1 (6 bases). Deletions cut 5 bases from V and 9 bases from J, with 14 bases between. This CDR3 has 12 residues. Germline CDR1 is GTSNPN and CDR2 is SVGIG (reference sequence). CDR3 loop: CAWDSRGVEQFF. The CDR3 DNA sequence: TGTGCCTGGGATTCCAGGGGAGTTGAGCAGTTCTTC. The entire variable domain, with the rest obtained from reference TRBV30 and TRBJ2-1, is as follows: SQTIHQWPATLVQPVGSPLSLECTVEGTSNPNLYWYRQAAGRGLQLLFYSVGIGQISSEVPQNLSASRPQDRQFILSSKKLLLSDSGFYLCAWDSRGVEQFFGPGTRLTVL.

The gene calls are TRBV4-1 and TRBJ1-4; 9 bases line up with TRBD1. V trimming: 0 bases; J trimming: 7 bases; junction bases outside the gene matches: 3. CDR3 length equals 15 residues. Germline V gives CDR1 MGHRA, CDR2 YSYEKL. This CDR3 is CASSQEKTGGEKLFF. For the CDR3, the DNA is TGCGCCAGCAGCCAAGAAAAGACAGGGGGTGAAAAACTGTTTTTT.

Only a few counts were recorded for this clonotype. This chain uses TRBV2 with TRBJ2-3; D is perhaps TRBD2 (6 bases). The germline gives CDR1 SNHLY, CDR2 FYNNEI. Trimming removed 3 bases at V and 9 bases at J, with 13 bases between. This CDR3 has 13 residues. The DNA of the CDR3 is TGTGCCAGCAGTGATGGGCGGGGTGCCACGCAGTATTTT. This codes for CASSDGRGATQYF.

This clonotype was observed many times. The rearrangement joins TRBV29-1 to TRBJ2-7; D is possibly TRBD2 (6 bases). Deletions cut 1 base from V and 4 bases from J, with 14 bases between. This CDR3 has 14 residues. Germline V gives CDR1 SQVTM, CDR2 ANQGSEA. CDR3 protein: CSVEGWGERYEQYF. For the CDR3, the DNA is TGCAGCGTTGAAGGTTGGGGGGAGAGGTACGAGCAGTACTTC.

This clonotype has just a few counts. The chain employs TRBV6-1 and TRBJ2-1; 8 nucleotides match TRBD2. From germline, CDR1 is MNHNS and CDR2 SASEGT. The CDR3 has 14 amino acids. V lost 10 bases and J lost 8; bases outside the gene matches: 13. CDR3 loop: CATTGLSGSDEQFF. CDR3 DNA sequence: TGTGCCACAACGGGACTAAGCGGGAGCGATGAGCAGTTCTTC.

This clonotype was seen a few times. The gene calls are TRBV4-1 and TRBJ2-7; 7 bases line up with TRBD1. This CDR3 region has 16 residues. Unmatched junction bases numbered 14, after V lost 2 bases and J lost 7 bases. Germline CDR1 is MGHRA and CDR2 is YSYEKL. This CDR3 is CASSQSLGEGGWEQYF. CDR3 DNA sequence: TGCGCCAGCAGCCAAAGCTTAGGGGAAGGGGGCTGGGAGCAGTACTTC.

A few counts support this clonotype. J is TRBJ2-3 and V is TRBV5-5; D gene ambiguous. Germline V gives CDR1 SGHKS, CDR2 YYEKEE (reference sequence). V was shortened by 3 bases and J by 0 bases, with 17 bases between the two germline ends. There are 17 residues in the CDR3. The CDR3 spells CASSYFAPALSTDTQYF. The CDR3 bases are TGTGCCAGCAGCTATTTTGCCCCGGCTCTAAGCACAGATACGCAGTATTTT.

This clonotype was counted many times. An end of the junction differs from the germline gene, which may be a read error. This rearrangement joins TRBV4-2 to TRBJ2-1, with 10 positions matching TRBD2. This CDR3 is built from 17 residues. The germline gives CDR1 LGHNA, CDR2 YNFKEQ. As DNA, the CDR3 is TGTGCCAGCAGTCAAGCCGTCCTAGCGGGGGTTAACAATGAGCAGTTCTTC. It specifies CASSQAVLAGVNNEQFF.

V and J are TRBV9 and TRBJ2-6; tentative D call: TRBD1 (5 bases). V lost 4 bases and J 0 bases, leaving 14 bases between the germline ends. CDR3 size: 17 residues. The germline CDR1 and CDR2 sequences are SGDLS and YYNGEE. The CDR3 loop is CASSSPTDNSGANVLTF. CDR3 sequence (DNA): TGTGCCAGCAGCTCCCCGACAGACAACTCTGGGGCCAACGTCCTGACTTTC.

V usage is TRBV20-1 and J usage is TRBJ1-1; D possibly corresponds to TRBD1 (5 bases). V was pared by 2 bases and J by 5 bases, with 15 bases between. CDR1 and CDR2 (germline): DFQATT, SNEGSKA (reference sequence). The CDR3 extends over 14 amino acids. The CDR3 sequence is CSARMAGSWTEAFF. Here the CDR3 DNA reads TGCAGTGCTAGAATGGCAGGGAGTTGGACTGAAGCTTTCTTT.